Each of the 14 T cell receptor beta chains below was sequenced from the same sample in a study of spatial heterogeneity in lung cancer (dated by TCRdb to about 2019). This sample's time point label indicates: sample taken at primary tumor resection. TCR sequencing used whole RNA extracted from tumor and nontumor lung tissue, or from cryopreserved PBMC samples, without cell sorting. The protocol used for the library was 5' RACE. The instrument was a NextSeq 500. TCRdb's own reprocessing of the public reads used fastp at Q25 and MiXCR and kept productive beta chains. Under each unique CDR3 protein, matching rows form one entry showing the most common genes and DNA. Present in this sample are roughly 3,000 distinct CDR3 sequences, 10% to 15% of which were seen just once. Over 35% of the sample comes from the top ten. Sequenced material: normal lung tissue next to the tumor, taken at surgery. Receptors originate from a male donor with early-stage non-small cell lung cancer.

Many counts were recorded for this clonotype. The chain combines TRBV12-3 or TRBV12-4 with TRBJ2-7; weak D call: TRBD1 (6 bases). Trimming left V 5 bases short and J 3 bases short, with 11 bases between. The CDR3 runs to 13 residues. CDR3 sequence reads: CASSREQGYEQYF. The CDR3 DNA reads TGTGCCAGCAGTAGAGAACAGGGCTACGAGCAGTACTTC.

This clonotype was detected ten times or more. This chain joins TRBV4-1 and TRBJ1-6, with D uncertain. The germline gives CDR1 MGHRA, CDR2 YSYEKL. Trimming stripped 3 bases from V and 11 bases from J, with 11 bases between. The CDR3 is made up of 13 amino acids. CDR3 region: CASSHGGVAPLHF. DNA for the CDR3: TGCGCCAGCAGCCACGGCGGGGTTGCACCCCTCCACTTT.

In its sample, this clonotype ranks as medium-sized (0.01 to 0.1%). The V gene is TRBV11-1, the J gene TRBJ2-1; either TRBD1 or TRBD2 may supply D (5 bases each). Trimming took off 2 bases at V and 2 bases at J, with 10 bases between the two ends. CDR3 size: 15 residues. Germline-derived CDR1 and CDR2 are SGHAT and FQDESV (reference sequence). The CDR3 loop reads CASSLTGAAYNEQFF. DNA for the CDR3: TGTGCCAGCAGCTTAACCGGGGCGGCCTACAATGAGCAGTTCTTC.

This clonotype was seen many times. This rearrangement joins TRBV6-1 to TRBJ2-7; D may be TRBD2 (6 bases). CDR3 length: 12 amino acids. Germline V lookup: CDR1 MNHNS, CDR2 SASEGT. V was clipped by 6 bases and J by 7 bases, with 13 bases between them. CDR3 sequence: CASRDGAGEQYF. CDR3 DNA: TGTGCCAGCAGGGACGGGGCGGGAGAGCAGTACTTC.

The chain couples TRBV4-2 to TRBJ1-5; D is unresolved. Between the trimmed V and J ends, which lost 0 bases and 9 bases, there was a span of 15 bases. CDR1 is LGHNA and CDR2 is YNFKEQ in the germline V gene. The CDR3 is made up of 15 amino acids. CDR3 loop: CASSQDNSKDGPQHF. The CDR3 DNA is TGTGCCAGCAGCCAAGATAACAGTAAAGACGGGCCCCAGCATTTT.

This clonotype was picked up many times. The V call is TRBV18, the J call TRBJ2-7, with D uncertain. CDR1 is KGHSH and CDR2 is LQKENI in the germline V gene. The CDR3 has 15 amino acids. The ends were cut back, 2 bases at V and 5 bases at J, with 16 bases in the middle. The CDR3 nucleotides are TGTGCCAGCTCACCAGTCATTTGGGCAGGCCACGAGCAGTACTTC. It specifies CASSPVIWAGHEQYF.

This clonotype is classed as medium-sized. The J gene is TRBJ2-1, the V gene TRBV5-4, with D perhaps TRBD1 or TRBD2 (6 bases each). V gave up 4 bases and J gave up 10 bases, with 12 bases separating them. Germline V gene lookup returns CDR1 SGHNT and CDR2 YYREEE (reference sequence). The CDR3 contains 12 residues. The CDR3 sequence is CASSLRGTEQFF. The CDR3 bases are TGTGCCAGCAGCCTACGGGGGACAGAGCAGTTCTTC.

This clonotype was recorded once. The V and J genes are TRBV7-2 and TRBJ1-6; 8 bases align to TRBD1. The CDR3 loop spans 15 amino acids. Germline trimming cut 3 bases from V and 6 bases from J; bases unmatched to any gene: 4. CDR1 SGHTA and CDR2 FQGNSA come from the germline V gene. Here the CDR3 reads CASSLTGVSNSPLHF. CDR3 coding DNA: TGTGCCAGCAGCTTGACAGGGGTTAGTAATTCACCCCTCCACTTT.

In its sample, this clonotype ranks as medium-sized. V and J are TRBV12-3 or TRBV12-4 and TRBJ1-1, with D possibly matching TRBD1 (6 bases). The CDR3 consists of 15 residues. V was clipped by 10 bases and J by 0 bases, with 18 bases between them. The DNA of the CDR3 is TGTGCCACAAAGCGGGGGGGCACCATGAACACTGAAGCTTTCTTT. As protein: CATKRGGTMNTEAFF.

This clonotype is medium-sized within its sample. V gene TRBV13 combines with J gene TRBJ2-1; TRBD2 matches at 7 bases. The CDR3 is made up of 13 amino acids. Germline-derived CDR1 and CDR2 are PRHDT and FYEKMQ (reference sequence). V trimming: 5 bases; J trimming: 9 bases; junction bases outside the gene matches: 7. CDR3 coding DNA: TGTGCCAGCAGCGCAAAGGGACTACCTGAGCAGTTCTTC. Its translation is CASSAKGLPEQFF.

There are many counts of this clonotype. The chain couples TRBV20-1 to TRBJ2-5; 10 bases are shared with TRBD2. Germline V gives CDR1 DFQATT, CDR2 SNEGSKA (reference sequence). V lost 5 bases, J lost 4 bases, and 7 bases stayed unmatched. The CDR3 consists of 14 residues. The CDR3 DNA follows: TGCAGTGCTTCTACTAGCGGGGTATTAGAGACCCAGTACTTC. It is translated as CSASTSGVLETQYF.

This clonotype is judged medium-sized (0.01 to 0.1%). This chain uses TRBV6-1 with TRBJ2-3, with no clear D. CDR1 MNHNS and CDR2 SASEGT come from the germline V gene. This CDR3 has 13 amino acids. V lost 6 bases and J 6 bases, leaving 13 bases between the germline ends. The CDR3 DNA reads as TGTGCCAGCAGAGGAAACTTTGGGGATACGCAGTATTTT. It yields the protein CASRGNFGDTQYF.

This clonotype is large within its sample. The J gene is TRBJ1-2, the V gene TRBV20-1, with D possibly being TRBD1 (6 bases). The CDR3 runs to 12 residues. In germline, CDR1 is DFQATT, CDR2 SNEGSKA (reference sequence). The ends were cut back, 3 bases at V and 4 bases at J, with 9 bases in the middle. The CDR3 DNA is TGCAGTGCTAGGATCAGGGGCTATGGCTACACCTTC. Residues: CSARIRGYGYTF.

This clonotype qualifies as medium-sized. The CDR3 sequence is CASSFRDRGGGQPQHF. In nucleotides, the CDR3 is TGTGCCAGCAGTTTCCGGGACAGGGGAGGTGGTCAGCCCCAGCATTTT. V is TRBV28 and J is TRBJ1-5; 10 nucleotides match TRBD1. The J segment lost 6 bases and the V segment lost 3 bases, leaving 8 bases of the junction unmatched. Germline-derived CDR1 and CDR2 are MDHEN and SYDVKM. The CDR3 runs to 16 residues.